These 18 T cell receptor beta chains share one sample of origin, sequenced in a study of CD4 and CD8 cells across lung adenocarcinoma regions. TCRdb used MiXCR to reprocess the PCR reads, holding one entry per CDR3 protein. In the table there are about 17,000 distinct CDR3 sequences, 45% to 55% of which are singletons. Material: CD4+ T cells from the margin of a lung tumor. Source of these receptors: a male donor with lung adenocarcinoma. The CD4 and CD8 labels of this study may be unreliable.

V usage is TRBV12-3 or TRBV12-4 and J usage is TRBJ2-3, with a tentative D call TRBD1 (5 bases). Deletions cut 6 bases from V and 3 bases from J, with 13 bases between. This CDR3 spans 14 amino acids. In DNA form, the CDR3 reads TGTGCCAGCAGAGGGGAATCTTGGACAGATACGCAGTATTTT. The encoded protein is CASRGESWTDTQYF.

This clonotype was recorded a few times. The chain employs TRBV4-1 and TRBJ2-3, with TRBD2 matching 10 bases. CDR1 and CDR2 from the germline V gene are MGHRA and YSYEKL. The CDR3 totals 17 residues. J lost 3 bases, V lost 0 bases, and 6 bases had no gene match. DNA of the CDR3: TGCGCCAGCAGCCAAGAATGGGGGACTAGCGAGACAGATACGCAGTATTTT. This encodes CASSQEWGTSETDTQYF.

The rearrangement uses TRBV6-1 and TRBJ2-2, with D maybe TRBD2 (6 bases). From germline, CDR1 is MNHNS and CDR2 SASEGT. The V gene lost 6 bases and the J gene lost 6 bases, with 14 bases spanning the gap. This CDR3 contains 14 residues. This CDR3 reads CASSPYWEAGELFF. The CDR3, as DNA: TGTGCCAGCAGCCCCTACTGGGAGGCCGGGGAGCTGTTTTTT.

This clonotype was observed at least ten times. The chain recombines TRBV30 with TRBJ1-3; D call uncertain. The V and J ends lost 6 bases and 6 bases respectively, with 18 bases between them. The germline gives CDR1 GTSNPN, CDR2 SVGIG (reference sequence). The CDR3 contains 14 residues. The CDR3 coding sequence is TGTGCCTGTCCTCTGGGAGGAGACGTAAACACCATATATTTT. Protein: CACPLGGDVNTIYF.

This clonotype was seen many times. The chain has TRBV5-4 and TRBJ2-5; D might be TRBD1 or TRBD2, each matching 5 bases. There are 14 residues in the CDR3. CDR1 and CDR2 (germline): SGHNT, YYREEE (reference sequence). The V gene lost 3 bases and the J gene lost 2 bases, with 11 bases spanning the gap. CDR3 nucleotides: TGTGCCAGCAGCTGGGACCTCGGTCAAGAGACCCAGTACTTC. Encoded protein: CASSWDLGQETQYF.

For this clonotype: Compared with germline, one end of the junction differs, possibly owing to a read error. This rearrangement joins TRBV6-1 to TRBJ2-3, with D maybe TRBD2 (5 bases). This CDR3 contains 13 residues. Germline CDR1 MNHNS, CDR2 SASEGT. The CDR3 reads CASSERATNTQYF. The CDR3 nucleotides read TGTGCCAGCAGCGAGAGGGCCACAAACACGCAGTATTTC.

The chain joins TRBV6-1 to TRBJ2-3; perhaps TRBD2 as D (5 bases). V was cut by 6 bases and J by 5 bases, with 15 bases left in between. Germline CDR1 is MNHNS and CDR2 is SASEGT. CDR3 size: 14 residues. CDR3 nucleotide sequence: TGTGCCAGCAGCCCCCTAGCCCCCGGAGATACGCAGTATTTT. Residues: CASSPLAPGDTQYF.

The chain carries TRBV7-3 and TRBJ2-5; 8 bases are shared with TRBD2. V dropped 5 bases and J dropped 11; count of bases not matched to a gene: 22. CDR1 and CDR2 from the germline V gene are SGHTA and FQGTGA. This CDR3 has 17 residues. Here the CDR3 reads CASSPGGGGSGQDTQYF. DNA of the CDR3: TGTGCCAGCAGCCCGGGGGGGGGGGGCAGCGGGCAAGATACGCAGTACTTC.

This chain joins TRBV6-1 and TRBJ2-3; perhaps D is TRBD1 or TRBD2 (6 bases each). V lost 1 base and J 7 bases, leaving 9 bases between the germline ends. The CDR3 length is 13 residues. CDR1 and CDR2 (germline): MNHNS, SASEGT. CDR3 DNA sequence: TGTGCCAGCAGTGAAGGGGGGGCTAATACGCAGTATTTT. Translated: CASSEGGANTQYF.

Of note for this clonotype: The junction shows a germline mismatch at one end, possibly a read error. The rearrangement links TRBV27 to TRBJ2-3; tentatively, D is TRBD1 or TRBD2 (5 bases each). There are 16 residues in the CDR3. CDR1 is MNHEY and CDR2 is SMNVEV in the germline V gene (reference sequence). The CDR3 DNA reads as TGTGCCAGCAGTGTAGTGGGGACGGCCCTCACAGACACGCAGTATTTT. Translated, it gives CASSVVGTALTDTQYF.

This clonotype was seen many times. V gene TRBV6-1 combines with J gene TRBJ2-1, with 12 bases lining up with TRBD1. V was clipped by 6 bases and J by 8 bases; unmatched bases: 5. Germline V gene sequence: CDR1 MNHNS, CDR2 SASEGT. The CDR3 contains 14 residues. Here the CDR3 reads CASRGQGARDEQFF. The CDR3 bases are TGTGCCAGCAGGGGACAGGGGGCGCGGGATGAGCAGTTCTTC.

In regard to this clonotype: One end of the junction does not line up with germline, which may come from a read error. The chain couples TRBV20-1 to TRBJ2-3, with 11 positions matching TRBD2. The CDR3 has 16 residues. Germline lookup yields CDR1 DFQATT and CDR2 SNEGSKA (reference sequence). DNA for the CDR3: TGCAGTGCTAGGATGACTAGCGGGGCTAGCACAGAGACGCAGTACTTT. Encoded protein: CSARMTSGASTETQYF.

This clonotype was seen ten or more times. This chain uses TRBV7-2 with TRBJ2-7; 7 nucleotides align to TRBD2. This CDR3 region has 14 residues. The J segment lost 4 bases and the V segment lost 1 base, leaving 4 bases of the junction unmatched. Germline CDR1 reads SGHTA; CDR2 reads FQGNSA. In nucleotides, the CDR3 is TGTGCCAGCAGCTTAGGGGGGGGACCTTACGAGCAGTACTTC. Its protein product is CASSLGGGPYEQYF.

The chain employs TRBV6-5 and TRBJ2-2; D is perhaps TRBD1 (6 bases). Matching the DNA end better, TRBJ2-3 makes the J call doubtful. Germline CDR1 reads MNHEY; CDR2 reads SVGAGI. The CDR3 totals 15 residues. The CDR3 region is CASRLQSGSTGKQYF. The CDR3 nucleotides are TGTGCCAGCAGACTCCAGTCTGGAAGTACAGGGAAGCAGTATTTT.

The rearrangement uses TRBV6-1 and TRBJ1-3, with D possibly matching TRBD1 (5 bases). Trimming pared 6 bases from V and 2 bases from J, leaving 14 bases between. Germline loops: CDR1 MNHNS, CDR2 SASEGT. This CDR3 is 15 amino acids long. The CDR3 sequence: CASRLGTPAGNTIYF. In DNA, the CDR3 is TGTGCCAGCAGGCTCGGGACCCCGGCTGGAAACACCATATATTTT.

The table lists this clonotype with many counts. This sequence joins TRBV10-3 and TRBJ2-5, with 8 bases lining up with TRBD2. Trimming at V came to 4 bases and at J to 1 base, leaving 11 bases not matched to a gene. CDR1 and CDR2 from the germline V gene are ENHRY and SYGVKD. The CDR3 runs 17 residues. The CDR3 loop is CAISAVAGGWSQETQYF. The CDR3 coding sequence is TGTGCCATCAGTGCGGTTGCGGGAGGTTGGAGCCAAGAGACCCAGTACTTC.

This clonotype came up many times. V is TRBV7-2 and J is TRBJ2-1; D uncertain. Trimming shortened V by 6 bases and J by 6 bases, and 18 bases separated the two germline ends. CDR3 length: 15 residues. Germline V gene lookup returns CDR1 SGHTA and CDR2 FQGNSA. CDR3 in DNA: TGTGCCAGCAGTCTTCGGGCCCCGGGTGGCAATGAGCAGTTCTTC. This translates into CASSLRAPGGNEQFF.

This clonotype is medium-sized. This sequence joins TRBV7-6 and TRBJ1-1; 7 nucleotides line up with TRBD1. Germline assignment: CDR1 SGHVS and CDR2 FNYEAQ. J gave up 6 bases and V 0 bases, and 10 bases lay outside the gene matches. The CDR3 is made up of 16 amino acids. CDR3 nucleotides: TGTGCCAGCAGCTTAGCGCTCACCGGGACAGAGGCTGAAGCTTTCTTT. Translated, it gives CASSLALTGTEAEAFF. The variable domain in full, completed from reference TRBV7-6 and TRBJ1-1, reads GAGVSQSPRYKVTKRGQDVALRCDPISGHVSLYWYRQALGQGPEFLTYFNYEAQQDKSGLPNDRFSAERPEGSISTLTIQRTEQRDSAMYRCASSLALTGTEAEAFFGQGTRLTVV.